This TCR beta chain was recovered during a study of long-term antiretroviral therapy in people with HIV. Whole-study findings and limits: Pre-ART expanded TRB clones stayed dominant throughout, though often decreasing after ART. Controls showed broader CDR3 length ranges than did the HIV repertoires.

V lost 7 bases and J lost 4, with 9 bases in between. The CDR3 extends over 11 amino acids. The V gene's germline CDR1 is DFQATT and CDR2 SNEGSKA (reference sequence). Survey-level immunoSEQ v3.0 assays were run. Only in-frame clones appear in the TCRdb table, and some are missing; sequencing was by immunoSEQ multiplex PCR. The table includes more than 35,000 clones, 90% to 95% detected once. Of note for this clone: As yet, its antigen is unknown.

Here the sequenced sample was unsorted PBMCs, taken 3.7 years after starting antiretroviral therapy. This receptor was identified in a woman aged 45-65 years with HIV. This chain uses TRBV20-1 with TRBJ2-3; D is undetermined. The CDR3 DNA is TGCAGTGGAATGACTGCAGATACGCAGTATTTT. Its protein is CSGMTADTQYF.